A selection of T cell receptor beta chains follows, all from one sample in a study of blood T cells in healthy people across ages. TCRdb processed the 5' RACE reads anew with MiXCR; each CDR3 protein has one entry. The table lists some 1.6 million distinct CDR3 sequences, about 35% of them singletons. Sequenced input: blood. These receptors came from a woman aged 25 to 39 in good health. CDR3s include the opening cysteine and the closing phenylalanine or tryptophan. A D gene is named only where the DNA matches it firmly. Expanded clones get a size class; other rows say once, few or many, or leave the size out.

TRBJ2-1 | TRBV3-1 | . | TRBD2 | CASSQTSGGPGDEQFF | TGTGCCAGCAGCCAGACTAGCGGGGGCCCGGGGGATGAGCAGTTCTTC
TRBJ1-1 | TRBV7-9 | once | . | CASRSLPPEAFF | TGTGCCAGCAGATCCCTGCCCCCTGAAGCTTTCTTT
TRBJ2-5 | TRBV7-2 | . | TRBD2 | CASSLAGLAGRETQYF | TGTGCCAGCAGCTTAGCCGGACTAGCGGGGAGAGAGACCCAGTACTTC
TRBJ2-5 | TRBV7-7 | . | TRBD1 | CASSMTGGAQTQYF | TGTGCCAGCAGCATGACAGGGGGCGCGCAGACCCAGTACTTC
TRBJ1-2 | TRBV25-1 | . | TRBD1 | CASSGGTGGDGYTF | TGTGCCAGCAGTGGGGGGACAGGGGGAGATGGCTACACCTTC
TRBJ2-3 | TRBV6-2/TRBV6-3 | . | TRBD2 | CASRSGKPLPGDTQYF | TGTGCCAGCAGGAGCGGGAAGCCACTTCCGGGAGATACGCAGTATTTT
TRBJ1-5 | TRBV7-2 | once | . | CASSSIKGNQPQHF | TGTGCCAGCAGCTCGATAAAGGGCAATCAGCCCCAGCATTTT
TRBJ1-6 | TRBV5-1 | . | . | CASSLGPTYSPLHF | TGCGCCAGCAGCTTGGGCCCCACTTATTCACCCCTCCACTTT
TRBJ2-5 | TRBV28 | . | TRBD1 | CASSLRGGTETQYF | TGTGCCAGCAGTTTGAGAGGGGGCACAGAGACCCAGTACTTC
TRBJ1-2 | TRBV28 | . | . | CASYWGTPGYGYTF | TGTGCCAGCTATTGGGGGACCCCCGGCTATGGCTACACCTTC
TRBJ1-2 | TRBV6-2/TRBV6-3 | . | TRBD1 | CASSLDRVSYGYTF | TGTGCCAGCAGCCTCGACAGGGTATCCTATGGCTACACCTTC
TRBJ2-3 | TRBV5-5 | few | . | CASSLGAGYGTDTQYF | TGTGCCAGCAGCTTGGGAGCAGGGTATGGCACAGATACGCAGTATTTT
TRBJ2-1 | TRBV11-3 | . | . | CASSVDGTESNEQFF | TGTGCCAGCAGCGTAGATGGAACGGAGTCCAATGAGCAGTTCTTC
TRBJ1-2 | TRBV5-1 | . | . | CASRPGRGYYGYTF | TGCGCCAGCAGGCCAGGACGGGGCTACTATGGCTACACCTTC
TRBJ2-7 | TRBV20-1 | . | . | CSASSQQGSEQYF | TGCAGTGCTAGTTCGCAACAGGGATCCGAGCAGTACTTC
TRBJ1-5 | TRBV27 | many | . | CASSSQGRQPQHF | TGTGCCAGCAGTTCACAGGGCCGGCAGCCCCAGCATTTT
TRBJ2-7 | TRBV4-1 | many | . | CASSHILTGKNPYEQYF | TGCGCCAGCAGCCACATCCTCACAGGGAAAAACCCCTACGAGCAGTACTTC
TRBJ2-3 | TRBV28 | . | TRBD1 | CASSKAADRGQDTQYF | TGTGCCAGCAGTAAGGCGGCGGACAGGGGGCAAGATACGCAGTATTTT
TRBJ2-7 | TRBV27 | few | . | CASSWGDRYEQYF | TGTGCCAGCAGTTGGGGCGATAGGTACGAGCAGTACTTC
TRBJ2-6 | TRBV27 | once | . | CASRRTSGANALTF | TGTGCCAGCAGACGGACCTCTGGGGCCAACGCCCTGACTTTC
TRBJ1-2 | TRBV15 | few | . | CATSRDRRRSGGYTF | TGTGCCACCAGCAGAGATCGGCGCAGGTCAGGTGGCTACACCTTC
TRBJ2-7 | TRBV4-1 | few | . | CASSQVYSESLDYEQYF | TGCGCCAGCAGCCAAGTTTATTCGGAGTCCCTTGATTACGAGCAGTACTTC
TRBJ2-7 | TRBV24-1 | once | TRBD1 | CATSDYRGPLRYEQYF | TGTGCCACCAGTGATTACAGGGGCCCGCTGAGGTACGAGCAGTACTTC
TRBJ2-1 | TRBV20-1 | . | TRBD2 | CSADSSGSGEQFF | TGCAGCGCCGACTCTAGCGGGAGCGGTGAGCAGTTCTTC
TRBJ1-1 | TRBV12-3/TRBV12-4 | few | . | CASSPYNRDTEAFF | TGTGCCAGCAGTCCTTATAACAGGGACACTGAAGCTTTCTTT
TRBJ2-3 | TRBV7-4 | . | . | CASSSTPFSKMEVTQYF | TGTGCCAGCAGCTCCACCCCTTTTAGCAAGATGGAAGTCACGCAGTATTTT
TRBJ2-7 | TRBV20-1 | few | TRBD1 | CSASDRDMEQYF | TGCAGTGCTTCGGACAGGGATATGGAGCAGTACTTC
TRBJ2-5 | TRBV20-1 | . | TRBD2 | CSAAFSGGVQRETQYF | TGCAGTGCGGCCTTTAGCGGGGGAGTACAGAGGGAGACCCAGTACTTC
TRBJ1-2 | TRBV10-3 | few | . | CAISTGIEYGYTF | TGTGCCATCAGCACAGGGATTGAATATGGCTACACCTTC
TRBJ2-7 | TRBV10-3 | many | . | CAISGKSYEQYF | TGTGCCATCAGTGGAAAGTCCTACGAGCAGTACTTC
TRBJ2-7 | TRBV9 | once | TRBD2 | CASSVTPGTSGHEQYF | TGTGCCAGCAGCGTAACCCCCGGGACTAGCGGCCACGAGCAGTACTTC
TRBJ2-1 | TRBV5-6 | many | . | CASSPESHNEQFF | TGTGCCAGCAGCCCCGAGTCACACAATGAGCAGTTCTTC
TRBJ1-1 | TRBV5-1 | . | . | CASSLDTGKNTEAFF | TGCGCCAGCAGCTTGGATACAGGCAAGAACACTGAAGCTTTCTTT
TRBJ2-1 | TRBV20-1 | many | . | CSARPLSSYNEQFF | TGCAGTGCTAGACCCCTCAGCTCCTACAATGAGCAGTTCTTC
TRBJ2-3 | TRBV10-3 | . | TRBD1 | CAISAQTGPTTDTQYF | TGTGCCATCAGTGCGCAGACAGGGCCAACCACAGATACGCAGTATTTT
TRBJ2-7 | TRBV11-2 | many | . | CASSLDSRSYEQYF | TGTGCCAGCAGCTTAGATTCCCGTTCCTACGAGCAGTACTTC
TRBJ2-7 | TRBV12-3/TRBV12-4 | . | TRBD2 | CASSLGASGYSSYEQYF | TGTGCCAGCAGTTTAGGGGCTAGCGGTTATAGCTCCTACGAGCAGTACTTC
TRBJ1-2 | TRBV27 | few | . | CASSAYGYTF | TGTGCCAGCAGTGCATATGGCTACACCTTC
TRBJ1-2 | TRBV20-1 | . | . | CSASSRGLGYGYTF | TGCAGTGCTAGCTCCAGGGGACTAGGCTATGGCTACACCTTC
TRBJ2-4 | TRBV20-1 | many | . | CSAERGGAKNIQYF | TGCAGTGCTGAAAGAGGGGGGGCCAAAAACATTCAGTACTTC
TRBJ1-2 | TRBV2 | . | . | CASTPQGAGYGYTF | TGTGCCAGCACGCCTCAGGGAGCCGGCTATGGCTACACCTTC
TRBJ2-6 | TRBV28 | few | . | CASKGGSVANVLTF | TGTGCCAGCAAGGGGGGGAGTGTGGCCAACGTCCTGACTTTC
TRBJ2-6 | TRBV6-6 | few | . | CASSYSSLPGANVLTF | TGTGCCAGCAGTTACTCGAGCCTACCTGGGGCCAACGTCCTGACTTTC
TRBJ2-7 | TRBV29-1 | few | . | CSVGAVYGEQYF | TGCAGCGTTGGCGCGGTGTACGGCGAGCAGTACTTC
TRBJ1-5 | TRBV7-9 | . | . | CASSSEGSYQPQHF | TGTGCCAGCAGCTCAGAAGGAAGTTATCAGCCCCAGCATTTT
TRBJ2-7 | TRBV7-8 | . | TRBD2 | CASSPGLAGVDLYEQYF | TGTGCCAGCAGCCCGGGACTAGCGGGAGTCGATTTGTACGAGCAGTACTTC
TRBJ1-2 | TRBV30 | few | . | CAWDVGANYGYTF | TGTGCCTGGGACGTAGGAGCTAACTATGGCTACACCTTC
TRBJ2-7 | TRBV27 | . | TRBD1 | CASSFSGQGAHEQYF | TGTGCCAGCAGTTTCTCGGGACAGGGGGCCCACGAGCAGTACTTC
TRBJ2-5 | TRBV28 | . | TRBD2 | CASSPAGPQETQYF | TGTGCCAGCAGTCCAGCGGGGCCCCAAGAGACCCAGTACTTC
TRBJ2-3 | TRBV5-1 | . | TRBD2 | CASSLEAAGGTDTQYF | TGCGCCAGCAGCTTGGAAGCAGCGGGGGGCACAGATACGCAGTATTTT
TRBJ1-1 | TRBV16 | . | . | CASSHPPNTEAFF | TGTGCCAGCAGCCATCCCCCGAACACTGAAGCTTTCTTT
TRBJ1-1 | TRBV25-1 | . | . | CASRPQGSGTEAFF | TGTGCCAGCAGACCCCAGGGAAGTGGTACTGAAGCTTTCTTT
TRBJ2-5 | TRBV2 | . | . | CASSTSGGRGETQYF | TGTGCCAGCAGTACCTCCGGCGGTAGGGGGGAGACCCAGTACTTC